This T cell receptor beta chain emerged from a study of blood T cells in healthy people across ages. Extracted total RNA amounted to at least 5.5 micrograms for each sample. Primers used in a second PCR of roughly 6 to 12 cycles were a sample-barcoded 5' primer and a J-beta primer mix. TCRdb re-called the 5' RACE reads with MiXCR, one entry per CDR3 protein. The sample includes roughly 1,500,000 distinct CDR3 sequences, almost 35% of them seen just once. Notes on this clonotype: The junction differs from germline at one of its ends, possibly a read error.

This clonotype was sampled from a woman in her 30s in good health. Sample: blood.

The CDR3 protein is CASPRPDGHTF. The CDR3 DNA is TGTGCCAGTCCGCGTCCCGATGGCCACACCTTC. The chain employs TRBV7-9 and TRBJ1-2; D not certain. From germline, CDR1 is SEHNR and CDR2 FQNEAQ (reference sequence). The CDR3 loop spans 11 amino acids. Based on the CDR3 plus reference TRBV7-9 and TRBJ1-2, the full variable domain is DTGVSQNPRHKITKRGQNVTFRCDPISEHNRLYWYRQTLGQGPEFLTYFQNEAQLEKSRLLSDRFSAERPKGSFSTLEIQRTEQGDSAMYLCASPRPDGHTFGSGTRLTVV.